This T cell receptor (beta chain) appears in the sequencing data of a study of T cell responses to AZD1222 COVID-19 vaccine. Study-level findings and limits: In a largely white British group with more females than males, clonal diversity was possibly underestimated. Only six or seven AZD1222 recipients tested seropositive at baseline. Sampling that yielded the repertoires occurred only after the peak T cell response.

Clones were sequenced by immunoSEQ multiplex PCR, and TCRdb holds only the in-frame ones, with some missing. Altogether roughly 150,000 clones are present, 75% to 90% being singletons, with the ten largest covering roughly 7%. The V and J ends lost 5 bases and 4 bases, in that order; junction bases with no gene match: 7. Looked up from germline, CDR1 is SGHTA and CDR2 is FQGNSA. The CDR3 is made up of 15 amino acids. As to this clone: Its antigen is unidentified.

V and J are TRBV7-2 and TRBJ2-3, with 9 nucleotides matching TRBD2. The TCR originated in an adult who had recovered from COVID-19. The sequencing used peripheral blood, collected after recovery from COVID-19. In nucleotides, the CDR3 is TGTGCCAGCAGCCCCCGGCGGGGGGGGGCAGATACGCAGTATTTT. It is translated as CASSPRRGGADTQYF. Filled out from reference TRBV7-2 and TRBJ2-3, the complete variable domain reads GAGVSQSPSNKVTEKGKDVELRCDPISGHTALYWYRQSLGQGLEFLIYFQGNSAPDKSGLPSDRFSAERTGGSVSTLTIQRTQQEDSAVYLCASSPRRGGADTQYFGPGTRLTVL.